These 13 T cell receptor beta chains originate from one sample sequenced in a study of shared clonotypes between healthy human individuals. This table comes from immunoSEQ multiplex PCR, and its TCRdb copy is limited to in-frame clones, with some not included. The sample gives 2 million to 2.5 million clones, roughly 93% of which show up once; approximately 0.37% is in the top ten. The specimen was naive CD4+ T cells from PBMCs. Documented subset: CD45RA+ positively selected. All receptors derive from a man aged 18 to 35 in good health. Some clones in this sample may be carry-over from other donors' samples.

The CDR3 region has the DNA TGTGCCAGCAGTACTAGCGGTGTTGGTCCAGATACGCAGTATTTT. It specifies CASSTSGVGPDTQYF. The gene calls are TRBV28 and TRBJ2-3; 8 positions match TRBD2. CDR3 length: 15 residues. Germline-derived CDR1 and CDR2 are MDHEN and SYDVKM. With 5 bases clipped from V and 4 bases from J, the junction kept 8 bases outside the gene matches.

This clone was observed a single time. This chain links TRBV18 with TRBJ1-2, with D tentatively TRBD1 (5 bases). The CDR3 totals 15 residues. V lost 4 bases to trimming and J lost 4 bases, with 16 bases between them. Germline loops: CDR1 KGHSH, CDR2 LQKENI. The CDR3 loop reads CASSLVIQAGYGYTF. CDR3 nucleotide sequence: TGTGCCAGCTCACTCGTAATACAGGCCGGCTATGGCTACACCTTC.

The rearrangement uses TRBV30 and TRBJ1-2; D remains ambiguous. Germline CDR1 reads GTSNPN; CDR2 reads SVGIG (reference sequence). The CDR3 runs to 12 residues. V lost 5 bases to trimming and J lost 4 bases, with 11 bases between them. CDR3 nucleotides: TGTGCCTGGTCTACAGACCTCTATGGCTACACCTTC. Protein: CAWSTDLYGYTF.

The genes are TRBV5-1 and TRBJ2-3; possibly TRBD2 for D (6 bases). Trimming stripped 5 bases from V and 4 bases from J, with 17 bases between. The CDR3 has 15 residues. Germline CDR1 reads SGHRS; CDR2 reads YFSETQ. The CDR3 reads CASRRELMGPDTQYF. CDR3 bases: TGCGCCAGCAGGCGGGAATTAATGGGGCCAGATACGCAGTATTTT. Drawing the rest from reference TRBV5-1 and TRBJ2-3, the complete variable domain is KAGVTQTPRYLIKTRGQQVTLSCSPISGHRSVSWYQQTPGQGLQFLFEYFSETQRNKGNFPGRFSGRQFSNSRSEMNVSTLELGDSALYLCASRRELMGPDTQYFGPGTRLTVL.

The V call is TRBV6-6, the J call TRBJ1-4; no reliable D call. V lost 0 bases to trimming and J lost 5 bases, with 10 bases between them. Looked up from germline, CDR1 is MNHNY and CDR2 is SVGAGI (reference sequence). There are 15 residues in the CDR3. The CDR3: CASSYSLRSNEKLFF. The CDR3 nucleotides are TGTGCCAGCAGTTACTCCCTCAGGTCAAATGAAAAACTGTTTTTT.

On this clone: The junction and the germline gene differ at one end; a read error may be behind it. The V gene is TRBV27, the J gene TRBJ2-3; 8 bases are shared with TRBD1. The CDR3 contains 18 residues. The V gene's germline CDR1 is MNHEY and CDR2 SMNVEV (reference sequence). CDR3 sequence: CASGFVSGTGIFTDTQYF. CDR3 DNA: TGTGCCAGCGGTTTCGTATCCGGGACAGGAATTTTCACAGATACGCAGTATTTT.

This chain links TRBV10-1 with TRBJ2-3, with D perhaps matching TRBD2 (7 bases). Germline values: CDR1 WNHNN, CDR2 SYGVQD (reference sequence). Trimming pared 2 bases from V and 5 bases from J, leaving 14 bases between. This CDR3 contains 15 residues. This CDR3 is CASSEGEGVLDTQYF. In DNA form, the CDR3 reads TGCGCCAGCAGTGAGGGGGAGGGGGTTCTAGATACGCAGTATTTT.

The gene calls are TRBV14 and TRBJ1-2, with D unresolved. V lost 0 bases to trimming and J lost 3 bases, with 11 bases between them. CDR3 length: 15 residues. CDR1 and CDR2 from the germline V gene are SGHDN and FVKESK. CDR3 sequence reads: CASSQEDRNYYGYTF. CDR3 DNA: TGTGCCAGCAGCCAAGAGGATAGGAATTACTATGGCTACACCTTC. Using reference TRBV14 and TRBJ1-2 for the parts outside the CDR3, the full variable domain is EAGVTQFPSHSVIEKGQTVTLRCDPISGHDNLYWYRRVMGKEIKFLLHFVKESKQDESGMPNNRFLAERTGGTYSTLKVQPAELEDSGVYFCASSQEDRNYYGYTFGSGTRLTVV.

The V call is TRBV7-6, the J call TRBJ2-6; no clear D gene. The CDR3 runs 13 residues. Deletions cut 4 bases from V and 0 bases from J, with 1 base between. Germline-derived CDR1 and CDR2 are SGHVS and FNYEAQ. The CDR3 here is CASSYSGANVLTF. For the CDR3, the DNA is TGTGCCAGCAGCTACTCTGGGGCCAACGTCCTGACTTTC.

Turning to this clone: The sample has other DNA sequences that encode this CDR3 too. J is TRBJ2-7 and V is TRBV19; D is uncertain. CDR1 is LNHDA, CDR2 SQIVND, per germline (reference sequence). The CDR3 is 11 residues long. V was trimmed by 5 bases and J by 2 bases, leaving 4 bases between them. CDR3 nucleotide sequence: TGTGCCAGTAGTTCCACCTACGAGCAGTACTTC. It encodes CASSSTYEQYF.

The V call is TRBV6-1, the J call TRBJ2-5, with 11 nucleotides matching TRBD2. The CDR3 loop spans 15 amino acids. The trim removed 4 bases at V and 0 bases at J, leaving 1 base unmatched. Germline V gene lookup returns CDR1 MNHNS and CDR2 SASEGT. Here the CDR3 reads CASSGLAGNQETQYF. The DNA for the CDR3 is TGTGCCAGCAGTGGACTAGCGGGGAACCAAGAGACCCAGTACTTC.

The chain is built from TRBV11-1 and TRBJ2-1; D not certain. This CDR3 is built from 15 residues. CDR1 SGHAT and CDR2 FQDESV come from the germline V gene (reference sequence). V lost 7 bases and J 3 bases, leaving 16 bases between the germline ends. CDR3 bases: TGTGCCAGCACCCCGACCGGTCCTGACTACAATGAGCAGTTCTTC. Its protein is CASTPTGPDYNEQFF.

This clone was seen only once. The chain has TRBV5-1 and TRBJ2-7; 15 bases line up with TRBD2. Per germline, CDR1 SGHRS and CDR2 YFSETQ. This CDR3 is built from 16 residues. The J segment lost 3 bases and the V segment lost 4 bases, leaving 5 bases of the junction unmatched. The CDR3 protein is CASSRTSGRGVYEQYF. The CDR3 coding sequence is TGCGCCAGCAGCCGGACTAGCGGGAGGGGAGTCTACGAGCAGTACTTC.